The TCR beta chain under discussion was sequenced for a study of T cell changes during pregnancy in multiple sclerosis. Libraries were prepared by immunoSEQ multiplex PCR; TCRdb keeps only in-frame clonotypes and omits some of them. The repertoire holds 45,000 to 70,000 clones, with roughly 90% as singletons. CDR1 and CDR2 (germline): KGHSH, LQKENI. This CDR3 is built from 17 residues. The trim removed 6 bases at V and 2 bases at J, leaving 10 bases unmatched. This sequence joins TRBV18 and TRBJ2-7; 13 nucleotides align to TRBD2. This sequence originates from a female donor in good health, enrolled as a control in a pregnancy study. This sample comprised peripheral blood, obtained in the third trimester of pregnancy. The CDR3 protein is CASSLTSGGPPPYEQYF. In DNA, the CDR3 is TGTGCCAGCTCCCTGACTAGCGGGGGGCCTCCCCCCTACGAGCAGTACTTC. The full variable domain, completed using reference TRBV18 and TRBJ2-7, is NAGVMQNPRHLVRRRGQEARLRCSPMKGHSHVYWYRQLPEEGLKFMVYLQKENIIDESGMPKERFSAEFPKEGPSILRIQQVVRGDSAAYFCASSLTSGGPPPYEQYFGPGTRLTVT.